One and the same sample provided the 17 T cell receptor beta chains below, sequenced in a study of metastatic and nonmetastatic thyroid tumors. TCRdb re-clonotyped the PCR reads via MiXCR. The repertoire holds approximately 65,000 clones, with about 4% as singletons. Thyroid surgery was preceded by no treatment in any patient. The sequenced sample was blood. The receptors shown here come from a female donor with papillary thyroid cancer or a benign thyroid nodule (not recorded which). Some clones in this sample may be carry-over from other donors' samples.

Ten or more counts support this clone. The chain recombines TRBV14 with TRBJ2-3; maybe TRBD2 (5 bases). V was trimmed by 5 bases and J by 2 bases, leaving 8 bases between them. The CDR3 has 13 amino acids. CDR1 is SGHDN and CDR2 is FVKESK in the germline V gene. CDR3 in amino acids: CASSSDYTDTQYF. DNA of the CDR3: TGTGCCAGCAGCTCAGACTACACAGATACGCAGTATTTT.

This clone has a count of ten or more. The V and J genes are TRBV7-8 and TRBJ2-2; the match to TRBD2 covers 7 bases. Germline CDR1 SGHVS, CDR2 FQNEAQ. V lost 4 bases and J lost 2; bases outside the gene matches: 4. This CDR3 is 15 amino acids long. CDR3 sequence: CASSSAGANTGELFF. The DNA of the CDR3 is TGTGCCAGCAGCTCCGCGGGAGCCAACACCGGGGAGCTGTTTTTT.

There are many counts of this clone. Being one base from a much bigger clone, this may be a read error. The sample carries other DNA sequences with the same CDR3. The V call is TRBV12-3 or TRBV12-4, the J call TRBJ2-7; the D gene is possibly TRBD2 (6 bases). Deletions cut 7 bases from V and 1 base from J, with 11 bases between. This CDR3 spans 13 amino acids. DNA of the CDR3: TGTGCCAGCACTCTGAGCGGGTCCTACGAGCAGTACTTC. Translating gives CASTLSGSYEQYF.

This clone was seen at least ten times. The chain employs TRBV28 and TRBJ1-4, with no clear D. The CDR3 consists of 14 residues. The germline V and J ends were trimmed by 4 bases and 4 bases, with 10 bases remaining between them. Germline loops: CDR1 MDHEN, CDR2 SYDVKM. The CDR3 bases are TGTGCCAGCAGTTCGCCCACCCGTAATGAAAAACTGTTTTTT. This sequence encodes CASSSPTRNEKLFF. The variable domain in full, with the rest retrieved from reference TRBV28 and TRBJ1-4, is DVKVTQSSRYLVKRTGEKVFLECVQDMDHENMFWYRQDPGLGLRLIYFSYDVKMKEKGDIPEGYSVSREKKERFSLILESASTNQTSMYLCASSSPTRNEKLFFGSGTQLSVL.

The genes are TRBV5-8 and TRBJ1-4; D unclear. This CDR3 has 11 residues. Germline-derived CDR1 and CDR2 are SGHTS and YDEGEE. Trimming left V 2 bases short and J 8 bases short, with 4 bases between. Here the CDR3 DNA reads TGTGCCAGCAGCTTTGGCGAAAAACTGTTTTTT. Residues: CASSFGEKLFF.

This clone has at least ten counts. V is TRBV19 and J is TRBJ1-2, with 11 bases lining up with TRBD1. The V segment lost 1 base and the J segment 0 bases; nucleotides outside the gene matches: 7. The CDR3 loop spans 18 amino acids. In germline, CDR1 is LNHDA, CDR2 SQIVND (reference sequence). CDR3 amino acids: CASSIVADRGPPNYGYTF. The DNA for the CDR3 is TGTGCCAGTAGTATAGTCGCGGACAGGGGGCCTCCTAACTATGGCTACACCTTC.

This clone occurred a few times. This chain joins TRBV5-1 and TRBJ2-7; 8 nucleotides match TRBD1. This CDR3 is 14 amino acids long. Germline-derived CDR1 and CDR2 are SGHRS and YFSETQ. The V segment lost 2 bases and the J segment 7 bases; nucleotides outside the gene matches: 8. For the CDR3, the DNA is TGCGCCAGCAGCTTCGGGACAGGTCCTAGTGAGCAGTACTTC. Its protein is CASSFGTGPSEQYF.

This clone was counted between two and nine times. The CDR3 region is CASSLGLAGGGVDTQYF. The CDR3 nucleotides are TGTGCCAGCAGTTTAGGACTAGCGGGAGGGGGAGTAGATACGCAGTATTTT. The chain uses TRBV12-3 or TRBV12-4 and TRBJ2-3, with TRBD2 matching over 14 bases. This CDR3 spans 17 amino acids. The trim removed 1 base at V and 5 bases at J, leaving 5 bases unmatched.

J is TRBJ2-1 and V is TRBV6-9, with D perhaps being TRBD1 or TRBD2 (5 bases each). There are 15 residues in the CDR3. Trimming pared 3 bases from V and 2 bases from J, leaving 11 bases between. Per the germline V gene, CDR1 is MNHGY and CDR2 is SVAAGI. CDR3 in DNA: TGTGCCAGCAGTTACGGGACGGACCCCTACAATGAGCAGTTCTTC. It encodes CASSYGTDPYNEQFF.

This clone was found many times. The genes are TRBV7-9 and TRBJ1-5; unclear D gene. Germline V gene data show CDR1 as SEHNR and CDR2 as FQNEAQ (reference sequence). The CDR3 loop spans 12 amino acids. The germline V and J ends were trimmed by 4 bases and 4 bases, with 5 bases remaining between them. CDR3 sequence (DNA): TGTGCCAGCAGCTGGGGTAATCAGCCCCAGCATTTT. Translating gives CASSWGNQPQHF.

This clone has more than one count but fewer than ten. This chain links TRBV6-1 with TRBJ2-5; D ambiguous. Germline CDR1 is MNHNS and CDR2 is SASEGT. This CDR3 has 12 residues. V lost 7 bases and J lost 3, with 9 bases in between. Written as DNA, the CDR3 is TGTGCCAGCACCCCAGTGGAAGAGACCCAGTACTTC. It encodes CASTPVEETQYF.

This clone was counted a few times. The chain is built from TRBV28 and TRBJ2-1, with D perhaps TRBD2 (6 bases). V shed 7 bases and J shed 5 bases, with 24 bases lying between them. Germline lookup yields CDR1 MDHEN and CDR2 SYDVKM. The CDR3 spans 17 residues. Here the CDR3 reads CASTPLGTLRSDNEQFF. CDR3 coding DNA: TGTGCCAGCACGCCCCTTGGGACTTTAAGATCCGACAATGAGCAGTTCTTC.

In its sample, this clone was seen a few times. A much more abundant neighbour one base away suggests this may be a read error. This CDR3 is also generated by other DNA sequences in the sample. CDR3 amino acids: CVSSLRDAYNEQFF. The CDR3 DNA reads TGTGTCAGCAGCCTCCGGGACGCTTACAATGAGCAGTTCTTC. This chain connects TRBV3-1 to TRBJ2-1; D possibly matches TRBD1 or TRBD2 (5 bases each). This CDR3 is built from 14 residues. Germline CDR1 and CDR2: LGHDT and YNNKEL (reference sequence).

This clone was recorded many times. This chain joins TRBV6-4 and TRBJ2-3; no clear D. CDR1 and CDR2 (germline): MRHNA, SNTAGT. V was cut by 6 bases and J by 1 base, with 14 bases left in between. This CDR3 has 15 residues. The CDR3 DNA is TGTGCCAGCAGGCAGTTTAGTTCCGGCACAGATACGCAGTATTTT. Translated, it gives CASRQFSSGTDTQYF.

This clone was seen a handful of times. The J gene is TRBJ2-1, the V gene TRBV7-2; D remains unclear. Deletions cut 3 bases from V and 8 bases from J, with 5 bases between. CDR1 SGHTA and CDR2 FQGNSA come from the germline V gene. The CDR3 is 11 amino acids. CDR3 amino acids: CASSFLHEQFF. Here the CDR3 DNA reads TGTGCCAGCAGCTTTTTACATGAGCAGTTCTTC.

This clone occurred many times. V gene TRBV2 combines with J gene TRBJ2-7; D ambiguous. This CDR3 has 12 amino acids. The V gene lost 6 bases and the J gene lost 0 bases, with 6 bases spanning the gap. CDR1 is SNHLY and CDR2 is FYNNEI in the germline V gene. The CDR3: CASRPDSYEQYF. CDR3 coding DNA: TGTGCCAGCAGACCGGACTCCTACGAGCAGTACTTC.

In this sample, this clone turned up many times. The CDR3 spells CSAGGGGETQYF. DNA of the CDR3: TGCAGTGCTGGGGGCGGGGGAGAGACCCAGTACTTC. The rearrangement joins TRBV20-1 to TRBJ2-5, with D possibly matching TRBD2 (7 bases). Germline CDR1 and CDR2: DFQATT and SNEGSKA (reference sequence). The CDR3 covers 12 residues. V shed 5 bases and J shed 4 bases, with 11 bases lying between them.